The TCR beta chain described here comes from a study of T cells in Graves' hyperthyroidism and ophthalmopathy. This clonotype showed up many times. Its antigen is still unknown. Diagnoses used clinical symptoms, serum thyroxine and TRAb, thyroid ultrasound and orbital computed tomography. The study, taken as a whole, reports: Also found in blood were most expanded thyroid clonotypes above 0.001. Stable hyperthyroidism and ophthalmopathy were separated using 13 V-J signatures.

Researchers took RNA transcripts and amplified the TCR beta CDR3 regions from them. The primer set for the first-round RT-PCR of the TCR CDR3 was HTBI. TCRdb redid the calling of the multiplex PCR reads with MiXCR, one entry per CDR3 protein. The table shows around 600,000 distinct CDR3 sequences, with about 14% occurring only once. V lost 7 bases, J lost 3 bases, and 22 bases lay in between. The CDR3 has 17 residues. The specimen was blood. The receptor was derived from a woman between 45 and 65 years old with Graves' ophthalmopathy. This chain connects TRBV12-3 or TRBV12-4 to TRBJ2-1; D may correspond to TRBD1 or TRBD2 (6 bases each). CDR3 DNA: TGTGCCAGCACTTTTTCCCCCGGGGGCAAGAGCTACAATGAGCAGTTCTTC. It is translated as CASTFSPGGKSYNEQFF.